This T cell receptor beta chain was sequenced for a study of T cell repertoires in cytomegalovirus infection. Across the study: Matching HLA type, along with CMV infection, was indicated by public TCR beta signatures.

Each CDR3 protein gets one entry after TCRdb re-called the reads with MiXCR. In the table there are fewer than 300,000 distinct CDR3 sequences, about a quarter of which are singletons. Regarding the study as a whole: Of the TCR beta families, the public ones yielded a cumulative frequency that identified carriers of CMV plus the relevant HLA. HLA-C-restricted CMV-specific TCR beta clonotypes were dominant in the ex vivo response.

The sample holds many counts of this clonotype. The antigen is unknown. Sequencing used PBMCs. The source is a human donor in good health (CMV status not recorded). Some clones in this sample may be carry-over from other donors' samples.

The CDR3 sequence is CASSPRVSTDTQYF. In DNA, the CDR3 is TGTGCCAGCAGCCCGAGGGTGAGCACAGATACGCAGTATTTT. The chain carries TRBV7-9 and TRBJ2-3, with a weak D call TRBD2 (5 bases). The CDR3 has 14 residues. Germline CDR1 reads SEHNR; CDR2 reads FQNEAQ (reference sequence). Trimming removed 5 bases from V and 0 bases from J, with 9 bases in between.